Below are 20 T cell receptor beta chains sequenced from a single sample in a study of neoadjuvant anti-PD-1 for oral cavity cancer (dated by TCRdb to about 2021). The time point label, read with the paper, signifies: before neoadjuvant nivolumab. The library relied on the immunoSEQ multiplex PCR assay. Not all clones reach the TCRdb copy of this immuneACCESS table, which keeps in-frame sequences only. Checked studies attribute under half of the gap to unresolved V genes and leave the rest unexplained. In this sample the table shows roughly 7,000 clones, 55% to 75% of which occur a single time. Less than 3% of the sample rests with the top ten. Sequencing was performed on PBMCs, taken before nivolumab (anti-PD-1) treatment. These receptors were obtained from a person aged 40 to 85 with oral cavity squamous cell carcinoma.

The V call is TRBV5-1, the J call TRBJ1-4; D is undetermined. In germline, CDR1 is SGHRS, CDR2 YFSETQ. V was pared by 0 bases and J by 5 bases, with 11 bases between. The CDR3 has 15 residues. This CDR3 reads CASSLVGRKNEKLFF. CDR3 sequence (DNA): TGCGCCAGCAGCTTGGTGGGGAGGAAGAATGAAAAACTGTTTTTT.

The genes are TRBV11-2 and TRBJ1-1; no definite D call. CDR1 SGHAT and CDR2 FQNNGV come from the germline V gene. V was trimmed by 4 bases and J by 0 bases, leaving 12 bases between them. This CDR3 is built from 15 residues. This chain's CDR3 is CASSSHIRVNTEAFF. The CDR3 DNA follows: TGTGCCAGCAGCTCTCATATCCGGGTGAACACTGAAGCTTTCTTT. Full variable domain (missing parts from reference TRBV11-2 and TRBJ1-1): EAGVAQSPRYKIIEKRQSVAFWCNPISGHATLYWYQQILGQGPKLLIQFQNNGVVDDSQLPKDRFSAERLKGVDSTLKIQPAKLEDSAVYLCASSSHIRVNTEAFFGQGTRLTVV.

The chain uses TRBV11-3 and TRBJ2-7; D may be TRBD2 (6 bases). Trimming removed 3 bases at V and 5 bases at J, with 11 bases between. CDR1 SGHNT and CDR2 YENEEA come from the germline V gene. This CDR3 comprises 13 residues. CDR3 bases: TGTGCCAGCAGCTTCCAAACTAGCAACGAGCAGTACTTC. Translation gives CASSFQTSNEQYF.

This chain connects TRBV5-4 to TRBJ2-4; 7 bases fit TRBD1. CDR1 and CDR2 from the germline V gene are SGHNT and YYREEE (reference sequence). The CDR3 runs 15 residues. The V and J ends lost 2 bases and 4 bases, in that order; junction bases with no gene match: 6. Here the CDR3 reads CASSFWTGSKNIQYF. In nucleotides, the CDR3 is TGTGCCAGCAGCTTTTGGACAGGATCTAAAAACATTCAGTACTTC.

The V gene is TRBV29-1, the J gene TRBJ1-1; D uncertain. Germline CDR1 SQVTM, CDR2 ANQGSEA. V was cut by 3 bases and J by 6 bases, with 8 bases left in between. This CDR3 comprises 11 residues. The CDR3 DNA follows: TGCAGCGTTGACAGGAGCGCTGAAGCTTTCTTT. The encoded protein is CSVDRSAEAFF.

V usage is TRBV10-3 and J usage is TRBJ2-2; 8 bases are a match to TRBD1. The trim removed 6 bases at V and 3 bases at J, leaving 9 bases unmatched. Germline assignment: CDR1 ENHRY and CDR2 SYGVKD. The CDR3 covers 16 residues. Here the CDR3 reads CAISDIGTGYTGELFF. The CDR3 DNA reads TGTGCCATCAGCGATATAGGGACAGGCTACACCGGGGAGCTGTTTTTT.

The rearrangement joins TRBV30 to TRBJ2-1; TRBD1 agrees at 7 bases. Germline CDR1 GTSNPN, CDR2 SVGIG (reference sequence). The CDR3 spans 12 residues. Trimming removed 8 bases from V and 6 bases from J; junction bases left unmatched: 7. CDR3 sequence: CAGFQGVNEQFF. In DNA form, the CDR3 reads TGTGCCGGGTTTCAGGGGGTCAATGAGCAGTTCTTC.

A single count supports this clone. CDR3 region: CAITPGQEQYGYTF. The CDR3 coding sequence is TGTGCCATCACCCCAGGACAGGAACAATATGGCTACACCTTC. The rearrangement links TRBV10-3 to TRBJ1-2, with TRBD1 matching 7 bases. J lost 5 bases, V lost 7 bases, and 10 bases had no gene match. Germline V gives CDR1 ENHRY, CDR2 SYGVKD. The CDR3 has 14 residues.

CDR3 DNA: TGTGCCCTGAGGGGCAGCCAGAATCAGCCCCAGCATTTT. It translates to CALRGSQNQPQHF. The chain recombines TRBV30 with TRBJ1-5, with D perhaps matching TRBD1 (5 bases). V was pared by 8 bases and J by 4 bases, with 15 bases between. Per germline, CDR1 GTSNPN and CDR2 SVGIG (reference sequence). The CDR3 sequence is 13 residues long. Combining the CDR3 with reference TRBV30 and TRBJ1-5 gives the whole variable domain SQTIHQWPATLVQPVGSPLSLECTVEGTSNPNLYWYRQAAGRGLQLLFYSVGIGQISSEVPQNLSASRPQDRQFILSSKKLLLSDSGFYLCALRGSQNQPQHFGDGTRLSIL.

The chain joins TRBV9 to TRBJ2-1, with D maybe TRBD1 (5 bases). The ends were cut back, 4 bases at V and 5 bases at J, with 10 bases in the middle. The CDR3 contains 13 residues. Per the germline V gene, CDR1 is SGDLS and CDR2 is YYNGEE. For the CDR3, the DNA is TGTGCCAGCAGCAGGGCAGGGAACAATGAGCAGTTCTTC. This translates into CASSRAGNNEQFF.

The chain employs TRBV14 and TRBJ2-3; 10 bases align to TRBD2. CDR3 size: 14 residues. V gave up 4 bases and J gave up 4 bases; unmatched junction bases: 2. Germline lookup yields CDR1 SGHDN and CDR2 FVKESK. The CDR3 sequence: CASSLGLASDTQYF. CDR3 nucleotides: TGTGCCAGCAGCCTGGGACTAGCGTCAGATACGCAGTATTTT.

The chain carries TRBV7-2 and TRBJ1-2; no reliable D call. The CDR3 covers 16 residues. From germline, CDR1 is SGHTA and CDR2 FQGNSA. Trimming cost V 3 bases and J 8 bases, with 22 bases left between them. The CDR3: CASSFGRAPNAEGYTF. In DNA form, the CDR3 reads TGTGCCAGCAGCTTCGGCCGGGCCCCGAACGCGGAGGGCTACACCTTC.

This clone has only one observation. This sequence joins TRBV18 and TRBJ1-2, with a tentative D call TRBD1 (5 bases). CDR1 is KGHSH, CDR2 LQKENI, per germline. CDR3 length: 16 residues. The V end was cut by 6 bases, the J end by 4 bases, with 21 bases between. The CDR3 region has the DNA TGTGCCAGCTCGGCGACTATCAGGGAAATCGGCTATGGCTACACCTTC. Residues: CASSATIREIGYGYTF.

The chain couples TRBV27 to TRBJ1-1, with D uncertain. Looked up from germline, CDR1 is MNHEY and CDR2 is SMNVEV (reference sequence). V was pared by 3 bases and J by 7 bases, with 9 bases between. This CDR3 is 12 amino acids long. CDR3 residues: CASSFAGREAFF. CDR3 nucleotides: TGTGCCAGCAGTTTTGCGGGCCGTGAAGCTTTCTTT.

The CDR3 nucleotides are TGTGCCAGCAGCCCCCGGGAGGGGCGGAACACTGAAGCTTTCTTT. This sequence encodes CASSPREGRNTEAFF. The V call is TRBV11-3, the J call TRBJ1-1; perhaps TRBD1 as D (5 bases). CDR1 is SGHNT, CDR2 YENEEA, per germline. The CDR3 sequence is 15 residues long. Trimming took off 5 bases at V and 1 base at J, with 14 bases between the two ends.

The CDR3 region has the DNA TGTGCCAGCAGCATTGGGGACTCCATCCGGTACTTC. Translation: CASSIGDSIRYF. The V call is TRBV7-8, the J call TRBJ2-5; D is possibly TRBD2 (6 bases). Trimming left V 5 bases short and J 13 bases short, with 17 bases between. This CDR3 has 12 residues. Germline V gene lookup returns CDR1 SGHVS and CDR2 FQNEAQ.

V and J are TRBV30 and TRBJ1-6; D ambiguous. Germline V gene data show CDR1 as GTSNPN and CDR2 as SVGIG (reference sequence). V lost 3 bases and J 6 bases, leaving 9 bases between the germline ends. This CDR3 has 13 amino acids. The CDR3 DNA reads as TGTGCCTGGAGACCCAGTTTTAATTCACCCCTCCACTTT. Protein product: CAWRPSFNSPLHF.

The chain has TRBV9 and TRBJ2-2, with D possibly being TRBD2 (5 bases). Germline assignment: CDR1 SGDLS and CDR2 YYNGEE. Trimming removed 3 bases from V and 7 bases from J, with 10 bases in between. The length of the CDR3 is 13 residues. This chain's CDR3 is CASSGGRHGELFF. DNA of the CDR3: TGTGCCAGCAGCGGAGGGCGGCACGGGGAGCTGTTTTTT.

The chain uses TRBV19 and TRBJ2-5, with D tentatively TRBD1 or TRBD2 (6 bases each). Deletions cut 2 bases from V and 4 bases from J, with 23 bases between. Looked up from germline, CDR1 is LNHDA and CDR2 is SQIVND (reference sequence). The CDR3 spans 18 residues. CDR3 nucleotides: TGTGCCAGTAGTATATCGGAGGGGGTGAGGACCGGACGAGAGACCCAGTACTTC. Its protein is CASSISEGVRTGRETQYF.

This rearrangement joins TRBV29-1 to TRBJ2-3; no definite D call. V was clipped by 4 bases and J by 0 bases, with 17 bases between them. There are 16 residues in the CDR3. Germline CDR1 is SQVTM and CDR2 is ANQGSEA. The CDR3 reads CSVAQRTGPSTDTQYF. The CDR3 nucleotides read TGCAGCGTTGCACAGAGGACCGGGCCGAGCACAGATACGCAGTATTTT.